This is a list of T cell receptor beta chains from one sample in a study of T cells in Graves' hyperthyroidism and ophthalmopathy. TCRdb ran MiXCR on the multiplex PCR reads and lists one entry per CDR3 protein. This table holds around 600,000 distinct CDR3 sequences, about 14% found once. The sequencing sample was made of blood. The receptors were gathered from a woman aged 45 to 65 with Graves' ophthalmopathy. The CDR3 runs from the conserved cysteine through the conserved F or W. D genes are given only for firm matches. Size values are once, few and many counts, or a class for expanded clones, and some rows have none.

D gene	clone size	V gene	CDR3 length	J gene	CDR3 DNA	CDR3 protein
NA	few	TRBV29-1	12	TRBJ2-1	TGCAGCTATTTAAGGGAATTCAATGAGCAGTTCTTC	CSYLREFNEQFF
NA	many	TRBV6-2/TRBV6-3	16	TRBJ2-7	TGTGCCAGCAGTTGGGACAAAAGGAAAGGCTCCTACGAGCAGTACTTC	CASSWDKRKGSYEQYF
TRBD1	NA	TRBV12-3/TRBV12-4	15	TRBJ1-3	TGTGCCAGCAGCCCCAACAGGGGTCCCGGAAACACCATATATTTT	CASSPNRGPGNTIYF
NA	NA	TRBV4-2	16	TRBJ2-2	TGTGCCAGCAGCCAGTTCGTCGGGCGGGGTACCGGGGAGCTGTTTTTT	CASSQFVGRGTGELFF
NA	many	TRBV7-2	15	TRBJ1-5	TGTGCCAGCAGCTTAGTAGGGTGGGGCAATCAGCCCCAGCATTTT	CASSLVGWGNQPQHF
NA	few	TRBV9	14	TRBJ2-5	TGTGCCAGCAGCGTAGGCCTCGTTGATGTGACCCAGTACTTC	CASSVGLVDVTQYF
NA	NA	TRBV19	15	TRBJ1-6	TGTGCCAGTAGTCTCCGGGACACCTATAATTCACCCCTCCACTTT	CASSLRDTYNSPLHF
NA	NA	TRBV19	13	TRBJ1-4	TGTGCCAGTAGTATTATGGGCGATGTAAAACTGTTTTTT	CASSIMGDVKLFF
TRBD1	few	TRBV27	16	TRBJ2-3	TGTGCCAGCAGTTTATCTCCGGGACAGGTCACAGATACGCAGTATTTT	CASSLSPGQVTDTQYF
NA	NA	TRBV6-1	17	TRBJ1-3	TGTGCCAGCAGTGGCGTCAGGGAGAAACGCTCTGGAAACACCATATATTTT	CASSGVREKRSGNTIYF
NA	many	TRBV28	18	TRBJ1-4	TGTGCCAGCAGGTCGACAGAAGGGGCAGATTACTATAATGAAAAACTGTTTTTT	CASRSTEGADYYNEKLFF
TRBD2	NA	TRBV5-1	16	TRBJ2-2	TGCGCCAGCAGCCCGGGGCGAACTAGCGGGACCGGGGAGCTGTTTTTT	CASSPGRTSGTGELFF
TRBD1	many	TRBV7-9	14	TRBJ1-6	TGTGCCAGCAGCATGACAGGGATTGGTTCACCCCTCCACTTT	CASSMTGIGSPLHF
NA	few	TRBV28	14	TRBJ2-1	TGTGCCAGCAGCCCCGGGACCCCTGGGTCTGAGCAGTTCTTC	CASSPGTPGSEQFF
NA	many	TRBV6-2/TRBV6-3	15	TRBJ2-2	TGTGCCAGCAACCGGGACAACTCAAACACCGGGGAGCTGTTTTTT	CASNRDNSNTGELFF
TRBD1	many	TRBV7-2	18	TRBJ2-7	TGTGCCAGCAGCTTCGGGAAGTTGGACAGGGCCTATCCCTACGAGCAGTACTTC	CASSFGKLDRAYPYEQYF
TRBD1	once	TRBV2	14	TRBJ1-1	TGTGCCAGCATCCTTCCAGGGGGATTCCCTGAAGCTTTCTTT	CASILPGGFPEAFF
TRBD1	NA	TRBV6-2/TRBV6-3	16	TRBJ2-1	TGTGCCAGCAGCCACCCACCGGGACAGAGAGACAATGAGCAGTTCTTC	CASSHPPGQRDNEQFF
NA	NA	TRBV24-1	12	TRBJ1-2	TGTGCCACCGGTCGGGAAGGCTATGGCTACACCTTC	CATGREGYGYTF
NA	many	TRBV6-1	16	TRBJ2-7	TGTGCCAGCAGTCAAACCGGGACCCCAACTATCCACGAGCAGTACTTC	CASSQTGTPTIHEQYF
NA	many	TRBV5-1	13	TRBJ2-3	TGCGCCAGCTATCAGCGTCGGGCAGATACGCAGTATTTT	CASYQRRADTQYF
NA	few	TRBV15	17	TRBJ1-2	TGTGCCACCAGCAGCGACGTAGGGGTCGGGCAAGTGGATGGCTACACCTTC	CATSSDVGVGQVDGYTF
NA	NA	TRBV7-2	15	TRBJ1-1	TGTGCCAGCAGCTTTCCCCCCGCGGGGAAGGTTGAAGCTTTCTTT	CASSFPPAGKVEAFF
NA	many	TRBV20-1	12	TRBJ1-2	TGCAGTGCTAGTTCAGGGGACTATGGCTACACCTTC	CSASSGDYGYTF